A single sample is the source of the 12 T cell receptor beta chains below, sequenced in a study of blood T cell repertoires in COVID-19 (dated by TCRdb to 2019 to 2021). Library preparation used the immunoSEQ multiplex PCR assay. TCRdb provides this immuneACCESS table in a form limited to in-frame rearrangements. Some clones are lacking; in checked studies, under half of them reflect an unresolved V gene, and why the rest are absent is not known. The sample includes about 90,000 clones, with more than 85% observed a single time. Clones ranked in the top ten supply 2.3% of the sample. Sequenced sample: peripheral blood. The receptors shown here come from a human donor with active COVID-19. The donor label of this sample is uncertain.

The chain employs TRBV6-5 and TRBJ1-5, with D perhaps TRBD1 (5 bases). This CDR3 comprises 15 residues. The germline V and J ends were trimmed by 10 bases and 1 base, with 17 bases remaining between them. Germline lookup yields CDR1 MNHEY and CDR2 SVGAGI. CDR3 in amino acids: CATGKGRQSNQPQHF. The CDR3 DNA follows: TGTGCCACCGGTAAGGGGCGTCAGAGCAATCAGCCCCAGCATTTT.

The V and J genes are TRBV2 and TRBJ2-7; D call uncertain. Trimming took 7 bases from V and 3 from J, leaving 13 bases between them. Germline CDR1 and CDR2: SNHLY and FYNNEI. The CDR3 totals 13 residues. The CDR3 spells CASKNDNIYEQYF. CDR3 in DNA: TGTGCCAGCAAGAACGACAACATCTACGAGCAGTACTTC.

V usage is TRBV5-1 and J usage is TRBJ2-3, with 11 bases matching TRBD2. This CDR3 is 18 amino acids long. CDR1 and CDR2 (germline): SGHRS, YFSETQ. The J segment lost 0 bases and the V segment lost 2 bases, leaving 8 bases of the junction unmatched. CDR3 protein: CASSFMVAGGQSTDTQYF. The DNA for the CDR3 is TGCGCCAGCAGCTTCATGGTAGCGGGGGGGCAGAGCACAGATACGCAGTATTTT.

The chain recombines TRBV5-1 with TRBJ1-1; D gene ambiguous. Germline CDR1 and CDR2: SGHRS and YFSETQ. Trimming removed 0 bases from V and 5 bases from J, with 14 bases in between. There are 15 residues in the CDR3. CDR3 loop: CASSLAGEGGTEAFF. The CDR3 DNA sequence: TGCGCCAGCAGCTTGGCCGGCGAGGGAGGGACTGAAGCTTTCTTT.

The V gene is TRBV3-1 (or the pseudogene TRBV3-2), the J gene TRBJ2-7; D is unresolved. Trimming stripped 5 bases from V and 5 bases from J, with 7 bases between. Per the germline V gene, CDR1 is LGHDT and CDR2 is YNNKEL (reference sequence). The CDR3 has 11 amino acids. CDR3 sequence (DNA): TGTGCCAGCAGCGGTCACAACGAGCAGTACTTC. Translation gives CASSGHNEQYF.

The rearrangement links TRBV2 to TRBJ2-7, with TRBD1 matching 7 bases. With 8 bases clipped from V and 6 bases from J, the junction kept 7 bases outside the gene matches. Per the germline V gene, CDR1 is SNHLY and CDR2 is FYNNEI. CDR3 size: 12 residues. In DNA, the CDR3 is TGTGCCAGCCGACAGGGCTGGTCCGAGCAGTACTTC. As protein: CASRQGWSEQYF. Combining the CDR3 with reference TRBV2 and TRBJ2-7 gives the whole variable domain EPEVTQTPSHQVTQMGQEVILRCVPISNHLYFYWYRQILGQKVEFLVSFYNNEISEKSEIFDDQFSVERPDGSNFTLKIRSTKLEDSAMYFCASRQGWSEQYFGPGTRLTVT.

The CDR3, as DNA: TGTGCCAGCAGTTACCTGCGGGGGCCGTCGACCGGGGAGCTGTTTTTT. Its translation: CASSYLRGPSTGELFF. V usage is TRBV6-6 and J usage is TRBJ2-2; D is perhaps TRBD2 (7 bases). This CDR3 contains 16 residues. The germline gives CDR1 MNHNY, CDR2 SVGAGI (reference sequence). V lost 2 bases, J lost 5 bases, and 15 bases lay in between.

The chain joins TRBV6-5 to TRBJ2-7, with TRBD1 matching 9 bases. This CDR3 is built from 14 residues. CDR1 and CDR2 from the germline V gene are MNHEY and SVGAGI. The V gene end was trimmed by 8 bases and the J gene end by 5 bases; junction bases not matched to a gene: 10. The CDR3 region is CASQPGTGFHEQYF. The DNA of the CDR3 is TGTGCCAGCCAGCCGGGGACAGGGTTCCACGAGCAGTACTTC.

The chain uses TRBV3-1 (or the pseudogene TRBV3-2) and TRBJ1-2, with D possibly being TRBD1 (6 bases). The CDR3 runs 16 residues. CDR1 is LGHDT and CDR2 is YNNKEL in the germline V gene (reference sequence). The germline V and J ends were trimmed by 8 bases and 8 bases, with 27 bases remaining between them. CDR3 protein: CASGPGGGTAPRGYTF. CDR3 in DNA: TGTGCCAGCGGTCCGGGTGGGGGCACGGCCCCAAGGGGCTACACCTTC.

CDR3 sequence (DNA): TGTGCCAGCGGGGGGAAGGTCGGCTACACTGAAGCTTTCTTT. Amino acids: CASGGKVGYTEAFF. The chain couples TRBV19 to TRBJ1-1; D is perhaps TRBD1 (5 bases). Deletions cut 9 bases from V and 3 bases from J, with 17 bases between. CDR3 size: 14 residues. Germline CDR1 is LNHDA and CDR2 is SQIVND (reference sequence).

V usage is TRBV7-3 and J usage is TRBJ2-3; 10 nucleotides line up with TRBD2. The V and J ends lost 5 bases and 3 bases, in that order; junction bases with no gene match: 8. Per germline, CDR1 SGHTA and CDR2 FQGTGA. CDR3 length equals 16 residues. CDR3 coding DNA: TGTGCCAGCAGCAACCTAGCGGGGGCCACGACAGATACGCAGTATTTT. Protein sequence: CASSNLAGATTDTQYF. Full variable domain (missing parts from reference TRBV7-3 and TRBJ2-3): GAGVSQTPSNKVTEKGKYVELRCDPISGHTALYWYRQSLGQGPEFLIYFQGTGAADDSGLPNDRFFAVRPEGSVSTLKIQRTERGDSAVYLCASSNLAGATTDTQYFGPGTRLTVL.

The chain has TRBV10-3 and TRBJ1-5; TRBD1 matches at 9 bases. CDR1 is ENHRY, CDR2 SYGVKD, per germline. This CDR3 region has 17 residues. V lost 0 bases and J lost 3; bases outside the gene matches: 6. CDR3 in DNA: TGTGCCATCAGTGAGTCGACCGGGACAGGGCCCAATCAGCCCCAGCATTTT. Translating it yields CAISESTGTGPNQPQHF.